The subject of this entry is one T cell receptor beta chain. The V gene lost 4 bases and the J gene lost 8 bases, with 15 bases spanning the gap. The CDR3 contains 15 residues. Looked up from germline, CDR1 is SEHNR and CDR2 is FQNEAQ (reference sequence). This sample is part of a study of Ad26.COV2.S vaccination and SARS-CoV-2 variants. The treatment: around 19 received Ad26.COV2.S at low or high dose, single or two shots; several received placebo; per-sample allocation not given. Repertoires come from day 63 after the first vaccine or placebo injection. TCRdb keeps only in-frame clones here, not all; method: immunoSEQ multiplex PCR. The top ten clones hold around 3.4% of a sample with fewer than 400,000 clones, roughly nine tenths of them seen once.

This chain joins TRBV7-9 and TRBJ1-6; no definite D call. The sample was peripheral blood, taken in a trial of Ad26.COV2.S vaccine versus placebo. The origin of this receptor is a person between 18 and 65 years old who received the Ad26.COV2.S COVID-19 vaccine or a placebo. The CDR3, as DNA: TGTGCCAGCAGCTACGCCGCAGTCCCTTATTCACCCCTCCACTTT. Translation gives CASSYAAVPYSPLHF.